Each of the 10 T cell receptor beta chains below was sequenced from the same sample in a study of blood T cell repertoires in COVID-19 (dated by TCRdb to 2019 to 2021). The library came from the immunoSEQ multiplex PCR assay. The source is immuneACCESS, and TCRdb retained only in-frame sequences with V and J called. Part of the clones is not carried over; for the studies checked, unresolved V genes explain less than half of this, and the remainder is unexplained. This sample has under 80,000 clones in its table, and approximately 80% of those were observed once. The ten largest make up about 6.5% of the sample. The sample was peripheral blood. These receptors were collected from a woman aged 60-70 years with acute or convalescent COVID-19.

The chain uses TRBV6-4 and TRBJ2-7; 9 nucleotides agree with TRBD1. Germline V gene lookup returns CDR1 MRHNA and CDR2 SNTAGT. This CDR3 spans 14 amino acids. Germline trimming cut 11 bases from V and 8 bases from J; bases unmatched to any gene: 16. CDR3 residues: CAHLPGQGQRKQYF. CDR3 bases: TGTGCCCACCTCCCAGGACAGGGGCAGAGGAAGCAGTACTTC.

The rearrangement uses TRBV6-1 and TRBJ1-5; D is unresolved. There are 14 residues in the CDR3. The germline V gene encodes CDR1 MNHNS and CDR2 SASEGT. V was shortened by 3 bases and J by 7 bases, with 13 bases between the two germline ends. CDR3 sequence: CASSDSPGHQPQHF. CDR3 DNA sequence: TGTGCCAGCAGTGACAGTCCTGGCCACCAGCCCCAGCATTTT.

This clone has only one observation. The chain links TRBV11-3 to TRBJ2-2; D not certain. This CDR3 region has 15 residues. V lost 4 bases to trimming and J lost 5 bases, with 14 bases between them. Germline CDR1 and CDR2: SGHNT and YENEEA. This CDR3 reads CASSSRVSGTGELFF. DNA of the CDR3: TGTGCCAGCAGCTCCCGGGTCTCCGGAACCGGGGAGCTGTTTTTT.

This chain links TRBV19 with TRBJ1-1; D gene unclear. Germline loops: CDR1 LNHDA, CDR2 SQIVND (reference sequence). The CDR3 spans 13 residues. The V end lost 5 bases, the J end lost 0 bases, and 7 bases lay between the germline ends. CDR3 sequence reads: CASSGRLNTEAFF. CDR3 DNA sequence: TGTGCCAGTAGTGGGAGGTTGAACACTGAAGCTTTCTTT.

CDR3: CSASGQGGAYGYTF. CDR3 bases: TGCAGTGCTAGTGGTCAGGGAGGCGCCTATGGCTACACCTTC. J is TRBJ1-2 and V is TRBV20-1, with D tentatively TRBD1 (5 bases). Trimming shortened V by 3 bases and J by 4 bases, and 15 bases separated the two germline ends. The CDR3 spans 14 residues. Germline loops: CDR1 DFQATT, CDR2 SNEGSKA (reference sequence).

The chain carries TRBV9 and TRBJ2-5; 8 bases match TRBD1. V was pared by 1 base and J by 5 bases, with 1 base of the junction left unmatched. CDR1 SGDLS and CDR2 YYNGEE come from the germline V gene. The CDR3 contains 13 residues. CDR3 protein: CASSVRDRETQYF. In nucleotides, the CDR3 is TGTGCCAGCAGCGTAAGGGACAGGGAGACCCAGTACTTC. Full variable domain (rest looked up from reference TRBV9 and TRBJ2-5): DSGVTQTPKHLITATGQRVTLRCSPRSGDLSVYWYQQSLDQGLQFLIQYYNGEERAKGNILERFSAQQFPDLHSELNLSSLELGDSALYFCASSVRDRETQYFGPGTRLLVL.

V usage is TRBV5-1 and J usage is TRBJ2-2, with D possibly matching TRBD2 (5 bases). V lost 1 base, J lost 5 bases, and 12 bases lay in between. CDR3 length: 15 amino acids. The germline gives CDR1 SGHRS, CDR2 YFSETQ. CDR3 region: CASSLLLDSTGELFF. The CDR3 DNA follows: TGCGCCAGCAGCTTGTTACTAGATTCTACCGGGGAGCTGTTTTTT.

The chain recombines TRBV7-9 with TRBJ1-2; 9 bases are shared with TRBD1. Germline loops: CDR1 SEHNR, CDR2 FQNEAQ (reference sequence). CDR3 length: 14 residues. V was clipped by 5 bases and J by 3 bases; unmatched bases: 4. CDR3 loop: CASSPRQGDYGYTF. In nucleotides, the CDR3 is TGTGCCAGCAGCCCGCGACAGGGGGACTATGGCTACACCTTC.

V gene TRBV6-5 combines with J gene TRBJ1-2, with a weak D call TRBD1 (6 bases). The germline V gene encodes CDR1 MNHEY and CDR2 SVGAGI. Trimming took off 5 bases at V and 4 bases at J, with 14 bases between the two ends. This CDR3 has 14 amino acids. CDR3 DNA: TGTGCCAGCAGTCAATCTAGGGGGACCTATGGCTACACCTTC. Translating gives CASSQSRGTYGYTF.

V gene TRBV7-2 combines with J gene TRBJ2-3; TRBD1 agrees at 9 bases. The CDR3 extends over 14 amino acids. V was clipped by 1 base and J by 4 bases; unmatched bases: 0. Germline-derived CDR1 and CDR2 are SGHTA and FQGNSA. The CDR3 loop reads CASSLGTGADTQYF. The CDR3 DNA follows: TGTGCCAGCAGCTTAGGGACAGGGGCAGATACGCAGTATTTT.